The sequence of this T cell receptor (beta chain) was determined in a study of control samples from healthy donors and cancer patients. CDR1 and CDR2 (germline): MNHEY, SVGAGI. The CDR3 contains 13 residues. The germline V and J ends were trimmed by 8 bases and 6 bases, with 16 bases remaining between them. Only in-frame clones appear in the TCRdb table, and some are missing; sequencing was by immunoSEQ multiplex PCR. The sample lists 48,000 or so clones, about 93% seen once, with around a quarter in the top ten. The sample consisted of PBMCs. This sequence joins TRBV6-5 and TRBJ1-2, with a tentative D call TRBD1 (6 bases). The TCR was taken from a woman in her forties or fifties with head and neck cancer. CDR3 coding DNA: TGTGCCAGCCGGGGGTGGACAGATAATGGCTACACCTTC. Translated, it gives CASRGWTDNGYTF.